What follows are 15 T cell receptor beta chains derived from one specimen sequenced in a study of T cells in lung cancer brain metastases. Clones were sequenced by immunoSEQ multiplex PCR, and TCRdb holds only the in-frame ones, with some missing. Of about 2,800 clones in the sample, under 95% were seen once. The sequenced sample consisted of tumor tissue from the primary lung tumor. These receptors were obtained from a woman aged 45-60 years with non-small cell lung cancer.

The V and J genes are TRBV27 and TRBJ1-5, with D uncertain. Germline values: CDR1 MNHEY, CDR2 SMNVEV (reference sequence). Trimming shortened V by 5 bases and J by 4 bases, and 12 bases separated the two germline ends. This CDR3 is 14 amino acids long. The CDR3 DNA follows: TGTGCCAGCAGTCACTCCCCCCATAATCAGCCCCAGCATTTT. Encoded protein: CASSHSPHNQPQHF.

The chain recombines TRBV4-3 with TRBJ1-2; TRBD1 is a possible D gene (5 bases). The CDR3 covers 14 residues. CDR1 and CDR2 from the germline V gene are LGHNA and YSLEER. Trimming pared 4 bases from V and 8 bases from J, leaving 17 bases between. CDR3 in DNA: TGCGCCAGCAGCCTCCGTGCGGGGGGGGACGGCTACACCTTC. Amino acids: CASSLRAGGDGYTF.

CDR3 residues: CASSQSGNQPQHF. The CDR3 DNA is TGTGCCAGCAGCCAAAGTGGGAATCAGCCCCAGCATTTT. The chain links TRBV14 to TRBJ1-5; no definite D call. Per germline, CDR1 SGHDN and CDR2 FVKESK. This CDR3 is 13 amino acids long. V dropped 2 bases and J dropped 4 bases, with 6 bases sitting between them.

The J gene is TRBJ2-5, the V gene TRBV9; D is uncertain. The germline CDR1 and CDR2 sequences are SGDLS and YYNGEE. The CDR3 spans 11 residues. The V end was cut by 5 bases, the J end by 3 bases, with 5 bases between. The CDR3 spells CASSKEETQYF. In DNA form, the CDR3 reads TGTGCCAGCAGTAAGGAAGAGACCCAGTACTTC.

The V and J genes are TRBV28 and TRBJ1-1, with D hard to call. The length of the CDR3 is 11 residues. Deletions cut 1 base from V and 13 bases from J, with 10 bases between. Germline assignment: CDR1 MDHEN and CDR2 SYDVKM. CDR3 in amino acids: CASSLSRRSFF. DNA for the CDR3: TGTGCCAGCAGTTTATCAAGACGAAGTTTCTTT.

This clone was observed a single time. The chain combines TRBV18 with TRBJ2-7, with no clear D. V gave up 4 bases and J gave up 0 bases, with 10 bases separating them. The CDR3 loop spans 14 amino acids. Germline V gives CDR1 KGHSH, CDR2 LQKENI. The CDR3 bases are TGTGCCAGCTCACTACTTCAAGGCTCCTACGAGCAGTACTTC. Protein sequence: CASSLLQGSYEQYF. Variable domain in full (rest from reference TRBV18 and TRBJ2-7): NAGVMQNPRHLVRRRGQEARLRCSPMKGHSHVYWYRQLPEEGLKFMVYLQKENIIDESGMPKERFSAEFPKEGPSILRIQQVVRGDSAAYFCASSLLQGSYEQYFGPGTRLTVT.

The chain has TRBV9 and TRBJ1-2; TRBD1 is a possible D gene (6 bases). Trimming took 0 bases from V and 8 from J, leaving 20 bases between them. This CDR3 contains 16 residues. Germline V gene data show CDR1 as SGDLS and CDR2 as YYNGEE. The CDR3 reads CASSVGSRDTRSGYTF. CDR3 coding DNA: TGTGCCAGCAGCGTAGGCTCCCGGGACACCAGATCCGGCTACACCTTC.

The J gene is TRBJ1-5, the V gene TRBV5-8; D is unresolved. The CDR3 is 14 residues long. Germline CDR1 reads SGHTS; CDR2 reads YDEGEE. Trimming shortened V by 0 bases and J by 3 bases, and 7 bases separated the two germline ends. The CDR3, as DNA: TGTGCCAGCAGCTTGGGCAGTACCAATCAGCCCCAGCATTTT. Its translation: CASSLGSTNQPQHF.

The rearrangement uses TRBV6-5 and TRBJ1-2; 8 bases map to TRBD1. The CDR3 has 15 amino acids. Germline V lookup: CDR1 MNHEY, CDR2 SVGAGI. J was trimmed by 2 bases and V by 7 bases; bases with no gene match: 9. Here the CDR3 DNA reads TGTGCCAGCACCCCGGACAGGGTCGGAAACTATGGCTACACCTTC. It specifies CASTPDRVGNYGYTF.

This chain connects TRBV9 to TRBJ2-1; the D is unclear. Germline lookup yields CDR1 SGDLS and CDR2 YYNGEE. The CDR3 has 13 amino acids. Deletions cut 3 bases from V and 9 bases from J, with 13 bases between. The CDR3: CASSASKQLEQFF. CDR3 in DNA: TGTGCCAGCAGCGCCTCCAAACAGCTTGAGCAGTTCTTC.

This clone has just one count. The V gene is TRBV7-3, the J gene TRBJ2-1; TRBD1 agrees at 8 bases. CDR3 length: 16 residues. Per the germline V gene, CDR1 is SGHTA and CDR2 is FQGTGA. Trimming took 1 base from V and 7 from J; bases not matched to a gene: 9. CDR3 residues: CASSLIPDRAGNEQFF. The CDR3 DNA reads as TGTGCCAGCAGCTTAATTCCGGACAGGGCAGGGAATGAGCAGTTCTTC.

J is TRBJ1-4 and V is TRBV9; TRBD1 might be the D (5 bases). The germline V gene encodes CDR1 SGDLS and CDR2 YYNGEE. CDR3 length: 14 residues. V shed 4 bases and J shed 8 bases, with 15 bases lying between them. The CDR3 DNA follows: TGTGCCAGCAGCCAGGGCCCCCAAGGGGAAAAACTGTTTTTT. Translation gives CASSQGPQGEKLFF.

V gene TRBV6-5 combines with J gene TRBJ1-3, with 8 bases that match TRBD1. Unmatched junction bases numbered 7, after V lost 5 bases and J lost 4 bases. The length of the CDR3 is 15 residues. The V gene's germline CDR1 is MNHEY and CDR2 SVGAGI. DNA for the CDR3: TGTGCCAGCAGTCCCACAGGGGGTTCAGGAAACACCATATATTTT. It yields the protein CASSPTGGSGNTIYF.

This chain joins TRBV30 and TRBJ1-2; D might be TRBD1 (6 bases). The ends were cut back, 4 bases at V and 2 bases at J, with 8 bases in the middle. CDR3 length equals 12 residues. Germline CDR1 GTSNPN, CDR2 SVGIG (reference sequence). The CDR3 region is CAWTTGNYGYTF. The CDR3 DNA reads TGTGCCTGGACCACAGGGAACTATGGCTACACCTTC.

The chain is built from TRBV14 and TRBJ2-2; tentatively, D is TRBD1 or TRBD2 (5 bases each). V lost 6 bases, J lost 6 bases, and 17 bases lay in between. Looked up from germline, CDR1 is SGHDN and CDR2 is FVKESK. The CDR3 has 15 amino acids. The CDR3: CASSPVGGRAGELFF. For the CDR3, the DNA is TGTGCCAGCAGTCCGGTTGGGGGTCGTGCCGGGGAGCTGTTTTTT.